This T cell receptor (beta chain) was sequenced in a study of cytomegalovirus exposure and HLA in healthy donors. Study-wide points: Rare sequences made up most TCRs, while some public TCRs were found in many donors. The study dropped some indistinguishable V segments, TRBV6-2 and TRBV6-3 among them. Per a later analysis, approximately 16,000 TCR beta sequences showed association with HLA alleles at 0.05 false discovery rate. In an earlier analysis, productive rearrangement rates for most beta V segments clustered near 90% or 30%.

V lost 4 bases and J lost 8, with 19 bases in between. This CDR3 has 14 residues. CDR1 and CDR2 from the germline V gene are SGHRS and YFSETQ. Researchers ran the PCR with 60 Vbeta and 13 Jbeta primers. TCRdb's table, derived via immunoSEQ multiplex PCR, lists solely in-frame clones and lacks some. The sample carries 130,000 or so clones, over 70% recorded once. Concerning this clone: What it recognizes is unknown.

The source is a woman between 40 and 55 years old in good health and CMV-seropositive. The chain employs TRBV5-1 and TRBJ2-7; unclear D gene. The sample consisted of PBMCs. The CDR3 nucleotides are TGCGCCAGCAGCCCCCTGAGTGAAAGTAATAAGCAGTACTTC. It yields the protein CASSPLSESNKQYF.